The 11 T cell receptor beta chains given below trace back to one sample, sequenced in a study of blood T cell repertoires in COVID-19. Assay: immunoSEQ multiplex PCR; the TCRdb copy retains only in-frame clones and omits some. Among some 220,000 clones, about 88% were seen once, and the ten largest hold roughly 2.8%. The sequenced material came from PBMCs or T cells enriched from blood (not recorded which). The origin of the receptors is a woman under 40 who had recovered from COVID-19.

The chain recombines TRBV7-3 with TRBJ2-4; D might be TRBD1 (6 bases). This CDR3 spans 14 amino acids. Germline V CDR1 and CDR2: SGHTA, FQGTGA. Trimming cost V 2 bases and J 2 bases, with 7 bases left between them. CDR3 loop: CASSLQGSKNIQYF. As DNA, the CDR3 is TGTGCCAGCAGCTTACAGGGGTCCAAAAACATTCAGTACTTC.

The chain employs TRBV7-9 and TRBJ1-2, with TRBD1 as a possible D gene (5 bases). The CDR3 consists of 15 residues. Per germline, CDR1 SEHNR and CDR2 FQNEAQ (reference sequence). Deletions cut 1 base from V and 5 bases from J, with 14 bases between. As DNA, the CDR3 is TGTGCCAGCAGCTTAGTCACAGGTGTCGGGTATGGCTACACCTTC. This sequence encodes CASSLVTGVGYGYTF.

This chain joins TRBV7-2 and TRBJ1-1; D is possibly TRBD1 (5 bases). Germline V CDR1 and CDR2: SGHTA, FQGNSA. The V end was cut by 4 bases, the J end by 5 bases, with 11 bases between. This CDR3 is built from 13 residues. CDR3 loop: CASSYEGRTEAFF. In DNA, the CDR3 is TGTGCCAGCAGCTACGAGGGGAGGACTGAAGCTTTCTTT.

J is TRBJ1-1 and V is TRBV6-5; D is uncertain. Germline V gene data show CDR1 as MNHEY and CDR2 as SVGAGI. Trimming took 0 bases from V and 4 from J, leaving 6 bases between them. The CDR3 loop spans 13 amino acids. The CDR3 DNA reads TGTGCCAGCAGTTACTCGATGGCCACTGAAGCTTTCTTT. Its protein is CASSYSMATEAFF.

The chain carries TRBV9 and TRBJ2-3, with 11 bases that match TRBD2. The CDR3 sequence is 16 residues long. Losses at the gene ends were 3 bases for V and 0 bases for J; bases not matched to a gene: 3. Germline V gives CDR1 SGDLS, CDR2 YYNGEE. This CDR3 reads CASSASSGGSTDTQYF. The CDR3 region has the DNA TGTGCCAGCAGCGCGTCTAGCGGGGGGAGCACAGATACGCAGTATTTT. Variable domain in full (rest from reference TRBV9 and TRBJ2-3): DSGVTQTPKHLITATGQRVTLRCSPRSGDLSVYWYQQSLDQGLQFLIQYYNGEERAKGNILERFSAQQFPDLHSELNLSSLELGDSALYFCASSASSGGSTDTQYFGPGTRLTVL.

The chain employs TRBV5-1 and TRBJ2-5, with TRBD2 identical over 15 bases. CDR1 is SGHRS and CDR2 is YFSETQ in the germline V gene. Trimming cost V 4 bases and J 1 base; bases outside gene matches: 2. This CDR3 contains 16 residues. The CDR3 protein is CASSTGLAGGQETQYF. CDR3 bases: TGCGCCAGCAGCACGGGACTAGCGGGGGGCCAAGAGACCCAGTACTTC.

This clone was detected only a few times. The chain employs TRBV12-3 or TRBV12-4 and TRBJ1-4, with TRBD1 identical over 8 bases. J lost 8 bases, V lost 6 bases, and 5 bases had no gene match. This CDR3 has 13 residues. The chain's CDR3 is CASRPRQGEKLFF. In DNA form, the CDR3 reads TGTGCCAGCAGACCTAGACAGGGGGAAAAACTGTTTTTT.

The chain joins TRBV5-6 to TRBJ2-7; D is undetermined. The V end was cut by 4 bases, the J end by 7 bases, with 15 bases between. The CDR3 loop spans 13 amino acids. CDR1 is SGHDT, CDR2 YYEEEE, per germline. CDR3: CASSPSYLREQYF. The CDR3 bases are TGTGCCAGCAGCCCATCCTATTTGCGAGAGCAGTACTTC.

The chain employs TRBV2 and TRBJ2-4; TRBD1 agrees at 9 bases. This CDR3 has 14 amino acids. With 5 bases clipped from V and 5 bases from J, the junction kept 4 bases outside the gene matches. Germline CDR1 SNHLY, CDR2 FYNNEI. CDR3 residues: CASSTGDRENIQYF. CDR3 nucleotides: TGTGCCAGCAGTACAGGGGACAGGGAAAACATTCAGTACTTC.

The CDR3, as DNA: TGCAGCACCCGGGACACCTCGACTGGAAACACCATATATTTT. Translation: CSTRDTSTGNTIYF. The chain combines TRBV29-1 with TRBJ1-3, with D possibly matching TRBD1 (6 bases). CDR3 size: 14 residues. Germline values: CDR1 SQVTM, CDR2 ANQGSEA. Trimming took 8 bases from V and 2 from J, leaving 16 bases between them.

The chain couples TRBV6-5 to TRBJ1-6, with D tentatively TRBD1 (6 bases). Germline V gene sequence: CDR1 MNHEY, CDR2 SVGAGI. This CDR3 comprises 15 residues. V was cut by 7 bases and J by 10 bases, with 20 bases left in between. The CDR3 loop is CASTTLGGRGSPLHF. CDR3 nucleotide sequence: TGTGCCAGCACCACACTGGGGGGGCGTGGATCACCCCTCCACTTT.